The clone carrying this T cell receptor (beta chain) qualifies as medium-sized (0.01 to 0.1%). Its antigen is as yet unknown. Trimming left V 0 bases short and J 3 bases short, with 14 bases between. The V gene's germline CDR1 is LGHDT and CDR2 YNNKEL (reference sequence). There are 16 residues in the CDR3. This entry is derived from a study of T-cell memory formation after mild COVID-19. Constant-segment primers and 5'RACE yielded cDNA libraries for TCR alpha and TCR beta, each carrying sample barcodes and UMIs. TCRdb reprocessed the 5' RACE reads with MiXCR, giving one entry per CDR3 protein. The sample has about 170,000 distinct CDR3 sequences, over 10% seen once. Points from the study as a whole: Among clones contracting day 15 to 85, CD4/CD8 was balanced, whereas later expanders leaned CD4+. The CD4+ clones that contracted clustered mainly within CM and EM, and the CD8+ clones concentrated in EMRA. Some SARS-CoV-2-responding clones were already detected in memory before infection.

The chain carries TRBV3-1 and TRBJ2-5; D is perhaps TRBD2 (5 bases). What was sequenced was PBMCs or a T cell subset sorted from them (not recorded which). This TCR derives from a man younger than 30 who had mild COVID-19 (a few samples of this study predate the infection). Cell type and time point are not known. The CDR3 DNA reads TGTGCCAGCAGCCAAGATCCTCGGGTGCGGGAAGAGACCCAGTACTTC. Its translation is CASSQDPRVREETQYF.